This TCR beta chain was found in a study of cytomegalovirus exposure and HLA in healthy donors (dated by TCRdb to about 2017). Regarding the complete study: According to a later analysis, one platform produced both the 120 validation repertoires and the 550 to 800 repertoires of the first cohort. The aim of the study was to test whether cataloging public T cell receptors could identify signatures of past pathogen exposure. In addition to the first cohort of approximately 670 subjects, a separate validation cohort of 130 or so different subjects was used. To predict cytomegalovirus infection status, the study brought together high-throughput TCR immunosequencing, statistical association of individual TCRs with disease status, and machine learning.

Donors formed part of the validation cohort, which comprised about 130 subjects and was distinct from the first cohort of under 800 subjects. On this clone: The antigen it binds to is not known. One base away there is no much larger clone; base qualities are not given.

Library generation was performed with the immunoSEQ multiplex PCR assay. Concerning the study's data processing: To diagnose cytomegalovirus status from the catalog of TCR beta chain sequences, a statistical classification framework was built. TCRdb re-hosts the immuneACCESS table, in-frame sequences only. Its copies lack some clones; in the studies checked, an unresolved V gene accounts for under half of them, and the cause for the rest is not known. Clone size and the V and J calls come from that table; the DNA yielded D and trimming. The sample profile shows some 150,000 clones; over 80% of them were found once. The ten largest clones represent about 6.4% of the sample. For CDR1 and CDR2, the germline V gene (reference sequence) lists MNHEY and SMNVEV. Measured from the cysteine to the phenylalanine, the CDR3 is 14 residues long. Left in the record is the CDR3 DNA by itself, 42 bases read in frame from the first base. After removal of 3 bases from V and 5 bases from J, the junction retains 6 bases not matched to a gene.

Summary of the overall study and its limitations: Most TCR sequences were observed very rarely across donors, whereas some public TCRs were present in many individuals. In vitro tests confirmed that a few of the cytomegalovirus-associated TCR beta chains recognize cytomegalovirus antigens. Subsequent analysis determined that TCRs grouped into clusters in the first cohort also showed a tendency toward co-occurrence across the roughly 110 validation repertoires, and roughly 94% of cluster scores exceeded 0. The classifier was reported to diagnose cytomegalovirus status with high specificity and sensitivity in both the original cohort and the validation cohort. A total of about 180 TCR beta chains were listed by the study as associated with cytomegalovirus. The authors suggested that the approach could potentially be generalized to other disease states and immunological phenotypes. A later analysis lacked HLA typing for the validation cohort, so it scored co-occurrence in that cohort across all 110 or so repertoires.

Recombination linked TRBV27 to TRBJ2-5; the central 7 bases match TRBD2. This TCR was recovered from a woman aged 25-40 years in good health and CMV-seropositive. Sequencing input: PBMCs. Here is the DNA: TGTGCCAGCAGTTTGGCGGGGGTAGGGGAGACCCAGTACTTC. Its translation reads: CASSLAGVGETQYF.